This T cell receptor (beta chain) was identified during a study of T cell changes during pregnancy in multiple sclerosis. Sequenced by immunoSEQ multiplex PCR; TCRdb stores in-frame clones only, minus some. The sample gives about 50,000 clones, roughly 91% of which show up once; approximately 0.27% is in the top ten. The CDR3 contains 14 residues. V was shortened by 7 bases and J by 4 bases, with 16 bases between the two germline ends. From germline, CDR1 is LNHDA and CDR2 SQIVND (reference sequence). This TCR was sampled from a female donor with multiple sclerosis, enrolled in a pregnancy study. The rearrangement joins TRBV19 to TRBJ1-1, with D tentatively TRBD1 (5 bases). This specimen consisted of CD4+ T cells from peripheral blood mononuclear cells, obtained in the second trimester of pregnancy. The chain's CDR3 is CASILGGTSTEAFF. The CDR3 DNA reads TGTGCCAGTATCCTCGGGGGGACGAGCACTGAAGCTTTCTTT.